The TCR beta chain under discussion was sequenced for a study of cytomegalovirus exposure and HLA in healthy donors. Germline V CDR1 and CDR2: LNHDA, SQIVND (reference sequence). This CDR3 is 15 amino acids long. Researchers ran the PCR with 60 Vbeta and 13 Jbeta primers. Measured with immunoSEQ multiplex PCR; TCRdb has only the in-frame clones, and not every one. The repertoire table contains 40,000 to 50,000 clones. Regarding this clone: One end of the junction is discordant with germline, which a read error may explain.

The receptor was derived from a woman between 35 and 50 years old in good health and CMV-seronegative. The chain recombines TRBV19 with TRBJ2-3, with TRBD2 identical over 7 bases. The specimen sequenced was PBMCs. CDR3: CASSIAAGVGDKQYF. DNA of the CDR3: TGTGCCAGTAGTATAGCGGCGGGAGTGGGAGATAAGCAGTATTTT. The variable domain in full, with the rest retrieved from reference TRBV19 and TRBJ2-3, is DGGITQSPKYLFRKEGQNVTLSCEQNLNHDAMYWYRQDPGQGLRLIYYSQIVNDFQKGDIAEGYSVSREKKESFPLTVTSAQKNPTAFYLCASSIAAGVGDKQYFGPGTRLTVL.